This TCR beta chain was sequenced during a study of cytomegalovirus exposure and HLA in healthy donors. The germline gives CDR1 MNHEY, CDR2 SVGAGI. The CDR3 spans 15 residues. Trimming took 5 bases from V and 0 from J, leaving 10 bases between them. Study-level findings and limits: One variant, a missense change in DCLRE1C, was linked in a later analysis to TCR beta V- and J-gene trimming. Altogether, 160 or so TCR beta chains were recorded as cytomegalovirus-associated. Productive rates of about 90% or about 30% were seen for most TCR beta V segments in an earlier analysis.

The PCR employed 60 Vbeta primers together with 13 Jbeta primers. The table came from immunoSEQ multiplex PCR; TCRdb's copy has only in-frame clones and leaves some out. The table has some 70,000 clones, approximately 70% seen once. Notes on this clone: What it binds is not known.

This rearrangement joins TRBV6-5 to TRBJ1-4, with no clear D. The sample was PBMCs. The receptor was isolated from a male donor in good health and CMV-seropositive. CDR3 sequence reads: CASSRTGATNEKLFF. CDR3 nucleotides: TGTGCCAGCAGTCGGACGGGAGCAACTAATGAAAAACTGTTTTTT.